This TCR beta chain emerged from a study of T-cell memory formation after mild COVID-19. TCRdb passed the 5' RACE reads through MiXCR, listing each CDR3 protein once. The repertoire has about 450,000 distinct CDR3 sequences, 23% of them found once; the top ten carry around 14%. This CDR3 is 17 amino acids long. Germline-derived CDR1 and CDR2 are MGHRA and YSYEKL. Trimming stripped 3 bases from V and 0 bases from J, with 17 bases between. The sample comprised PBMCs or a T cell subset sorted from them (not recorded which). The chain joins TRBV4-1 to TRBJ1-1; D not resolved. The source of this sequence is an adult woman who had mild COVID-19 (a few samples of this study predate the infection). Cell type and time point are not known. The CDR3 sequence is CASSQEPPRQVNTEAFF. The CDR3 region has the DNA TGCGCCAGCAGCCAGGAACCCCCTAGGCAAGTGAACACTGAAGCTTTCTTT.